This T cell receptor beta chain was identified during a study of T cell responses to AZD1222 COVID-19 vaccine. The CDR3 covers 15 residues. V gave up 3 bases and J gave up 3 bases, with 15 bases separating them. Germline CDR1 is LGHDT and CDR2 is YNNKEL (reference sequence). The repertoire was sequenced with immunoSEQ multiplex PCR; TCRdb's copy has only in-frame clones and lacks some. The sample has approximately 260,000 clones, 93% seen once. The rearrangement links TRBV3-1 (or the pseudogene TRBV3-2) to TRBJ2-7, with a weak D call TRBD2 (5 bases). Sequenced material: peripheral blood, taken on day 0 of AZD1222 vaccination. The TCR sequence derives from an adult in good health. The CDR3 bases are TGTGCCAGCAGCCAGGCGGGCGTGGGCGACTACGAGCAGTACTTC. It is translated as CASSQAGVGDYEQYF.